This passage covers 3 T cell receptor beta chains from one sample sequenced in a study of blood T cell repertoires in COVID-19. The repertoire was sequenced with immunoSEQ multiplex PCR; TCRdb's copy has only in-frame clones and lacks some. The repertoire consists of roughly 290,000 clones, with over 75% occurring once and the leading ten covering roughly an eighth. Material for sequencing was peripheral blood. The receptors were sampled from a woman in her sixties or seventies with acute or convalescent COVID-19.

This chain links TRBV6-6 with TRBJ1-2; 7 nucleotides line up with TRBD1. Germline V gene sequence: CDR1 MNHNY, CDR2 SVGAGI (reference sequence). V trimming: 6 bases; J trimming: 4 bases; junction bases outside the gene matches: 8. The CDR3 consists of 14 residues. The CDR3, as DNA: TGTGCCAGCAGCCGGACAGGAGTGGGCTATGGCTACACCTTC. Amino acid sequence: CASSRTGVGYGYTF.

This chain joins TRBV27 and TRBJ1-2, with D perhaps matching TRBD1 (5 bases). CDR3 length: 17 residues. Trimming removed 2 bases at V and 8 bases at J, with 24 bases between. Germline V gene lookup returns CDR1 MNHEY and CDR2 SMNVEV (reference sequence). The CDR3 sequence: CASSLSPPTLRGEGYTF. The DNA for the CDR3 is TGTGCCAGCAGTTTAAGTCCCCCTACACTCCGGGGGGAGGGCTACACCTTC.

The genes are TRBV7-3 and TRBJ2-1, with 8 bases aligning to TRBD2. Unmatched junction bases numbered 9, after V lost 5 bases and J lost 3 bases. The CDR3 runs to 16 residues. Germline assignment: CDR1 SGHTA and CDR2 FQGTGA. The CDR3 DNA reads as TGTGCCAGCAGCCCCCGTCAGCGGGGGATCTACAATGAGCAGTTCTTC. This translates into CASSPRQRGIYNEQFF.